This section outlines one TCR beta chain sequence together with its context. The source of the sample is a study of blood T cell repertoires in COVID-19. V was trimmed by 0 bases and J by 3 bases, leaving 10 bases between them. This CDR3 has 15 residues. Germline-derived CDR1 and CDR2 are SGHRS and YFSETQ. TCRdb keeps only in-frame clones here, not all; method: immunoSEQ multiplex PCR. Among 200,000 or so clones listed, over 80% were seen once. This receptor was identified in a woman aged 30 to 39 with acute or convalescent COVID-19. Source material: peripheral blood. The chain has TRBV5-1 and TRBJ1-3; maybe TRBD1 (6 bases). Written as DNA, the CDR3 is TGCGCCAGCAGCTTGGCAGGGGAATTTGGAAACACCATATATTTT. Translating gives CASSLAGEFGNTIYF.